The 2 T cell receptor beta chains in this list originate from one sample, sequenced in a study of shared clonotypes between healthy human individuals. The data were produced by immunoSEQ multiplex PCR, yet TCRdb's version contains in-frame clones alone and is incomplete. The data show roughly 490,000 clones, 70% to 80% seen once. The sample was PBMCs. These receptor sequences come from a woman aged 40 to 50 in good health. Some clones in this sample may be carry-over from other donors' samples.

The chain carries TRBV15 and TRBJ2-1, with D hard to call. Trimming left V 1 base short and J 10 bases short, with 8 bases between. CDR3 length: 12 residues. Per the germline V gene, CDR1 is LNHNV and CDR2 is YYDKDF (reference sequence). In DNA form, the CDR3 reads TGTGCCACCAGCAGAGTGGCCCTGGAGCAGTTCTTC. Its translation: CATSRVALEQFF.

This chain links TRBV16 with TRBJ1-2; TRBD1 matches 10 bases. Germline V CDR1 and CDR2: KGHSY, FQNENV. The V gene end was trimmed by 5 bases and the J gene end by 2 bases; junction bases not matched to a gene: 5. The CDR3 length is 15 residues. The DNA of the CDR3 is TGTGCCAGCAGCGACAGGGGGCGGAGGAACTATGGCTACACCTTC. Protein: CASSDRGRRNYGYTF.